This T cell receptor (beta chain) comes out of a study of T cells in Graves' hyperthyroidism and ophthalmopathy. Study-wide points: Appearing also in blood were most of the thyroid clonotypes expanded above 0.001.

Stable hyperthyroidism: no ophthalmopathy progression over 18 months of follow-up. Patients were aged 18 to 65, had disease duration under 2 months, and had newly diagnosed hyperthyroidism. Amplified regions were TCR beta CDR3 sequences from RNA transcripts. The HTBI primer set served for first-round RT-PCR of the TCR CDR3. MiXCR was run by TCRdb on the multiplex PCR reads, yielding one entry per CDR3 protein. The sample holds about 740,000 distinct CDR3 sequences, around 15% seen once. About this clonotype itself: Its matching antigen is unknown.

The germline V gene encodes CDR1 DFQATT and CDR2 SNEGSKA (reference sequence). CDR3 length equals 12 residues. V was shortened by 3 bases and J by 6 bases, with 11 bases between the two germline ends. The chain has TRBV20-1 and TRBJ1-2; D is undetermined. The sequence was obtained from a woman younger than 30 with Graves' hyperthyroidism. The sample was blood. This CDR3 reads CSASGRLHGYTF. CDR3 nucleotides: TGCAGTGCTAGTGGCAGGTTACATGGCTACACCTTC.